These 28 T cell receptor beta chains came from one sample sequenced in a study. Using its own MiXCR run on the RT-PCR reads, TCRdb lists one record per CDR3 protein. The table records about 700,000 distinct CDR3 sequences, 14% of them present only once. Sequenced material: memory CD4+ T cells from blood. All receptors derive from a female donor in good health, serving as a healthy control.

This clonotype has at least ten counts. The rearrangement links TRBV9 to TRBJ2-3; tentative D call: TRBD1 (6 bases). The CDR3 is 13 amino acids. Germline values: CDR1 SGDLS, CDR2 YYNGEE. V dropped 3 bases and J dropped 4 bases, with 9 bases sitting between them. The CDR3 sequence is CASSDPGADTQYF. CDR3 DNA sequence: TGTGCCAGCAGCGACCCAGGGGCAGATACGCAGTATTTT. Full variable domain (rest looked up from reference TRBV9 and TRBJ2-3): DSGVTQTPKHLITATGQRVTLRCSPRSGDLSVYWYQQSLDQGLQFLIQYYNGEERAKGNILERFSAQQFPDLHSELNLSSLELGDSALYFCASSDPGADTQYFGPGTRLTVL.

The CDR3 bases are TGCAGTGCCAGCGGGACACCTATATCCTACAATGAGCAGTTCTTC. Protein product: CSASGTPISYNEQFF. The gene calls are TRBV20-1 and TRBJ2-1, with a weak D call TRBD2 (7 bases). The CDR3 is made up of 15 amino acids. V was pared by 6 bases and J by 1 base, with 16 bases between. Per the germline V gene, CDR1 is DFQATT and CDR2 is SNEGSKA (reference sequence).

The gene calls are TRBV5-1 and TRBJ2-5; D is possibly TRBD1 (6 bases). This CDR3 spans 15 amino acids. Germline-derived CDR1 and CDR2 are SGHRS and YFSETQ. Trimming left V 1 base short and J 2 bases short, with 12 bases between. The CDR3 DNA reads as TGCGCCAGCAGCTTGCTGGGACAATTACAAGAGACCCAGTACTTC. This gives the protein CASSLLGQLQETQYF.

This clonotype showed up many times. The chain recombines TRBV5-6 with TRBJ2-4; D possibly corresponds to TRBD2 (6 bases). The ends were cut back, 2 bases at V and 3 bases at J, with 12 bases in the middle. Per the germline V gene, CDR1 is SGHDT and CDR2 is YYEEEE. The CDR3 totals 15 residues. The CDR3 spells CASSLTGVVKNIQYF. Here the CDR3 DNA reads TGTGCCAGCAGCTTAACGGGGGTGGTCAAAAACATTCAGTACTTC.

The chain is built from TRBV30 and TRBJ1-4, with unresolved D. Germline values: CDR1 GTSNPN, CDR2 SVGIG (reference sequence). The CDR3 is made up of 13 amino acids. Trimming cost V 1 base and J 8 bases, with 11 bases left between them. As DNA, the CDR3 is TGTGCCTGGAGTGGGCAATCAGGAGAAAAACTGTTTTTT. Its translation is CAWSGQSGEKLFF.

The chain couples TRBV20-1 to TRBJ2-7; D is possibly TRBD1 (6 bases). V was shortened by 5 bases and J by 5 bases, with 19 bases between the two germline ends. Germline CDR1 and CDR2: DFQATT and SNEGSKA (reference sequence). This CDR3 comprises 14 residues. The CDR3 nucleotides are TGCAGTGCTTCTCCCGCGGACAGTGTTGACGAGCAGTACTTC. It encodes CSASPADSVDEQYF.

The gene calls are TRBV10-3 and TRBJ1-1; D remains unclear. The V and J ends lost 4 bases and 1 base respectively, with 7 bases between them. Germline V gene lookup returns CDR1 ENHRY and CDR2 SYGVKD. The CDR3 extends over 13 amino acids. The CDR3 loop is CAISVAGNTEAFF. The CDR3 coding sequence is TGTGCCATCAGTGTAGCGGGGAACACTGAAGCTTTCTTT.

This clonotype came up many times. The DNA of the CDR3 is TGTGCCAGCAGCACTCTCGGGAGGGGGCCCACCGGGGAGCTGTTTTTT. This codes for CASSTLGRGPTGELFF. The chain combines TRBV12-3 or TRBV12-4 with TRBJ2-2; possible D gene TRBD2, 8 bases. The V and J ends lost 6 bases and 4 bases respectively, with 18 bases between them. The CDR3 contains 16 residues.

J is TRBJ2-7 and V is TRBV6-2 or TRBV6-3; D unresolved. The V end lost 6 bases, the J end lost 0 bases, and 18 bases lay between the germline ends. CDR3 length: 16 residues. CDR1 and CDR2 from the germline V gene are MNHEY and SVGEGT. CDR3 amino acids: CASSPLGKEGSYEQYF. DNA of the CDR3: TGTGCCAGCAGCCCGCTAGGGAAGGAAGGCTCCTACGAGCAGTACTTC.

The chain links TRBV2 to TRBJ2-5; D gene uncertain. CDR1 is SNHLY and CDR2 is FYNNEI in the germline V gene. Trimming cost V 3 bases and J 2 bases, with 10 bases left between them. This CDR3 is 14 amino acids long. In DNA form, the CDR3 reads TGTGCCAGCAGTGAGCAAGGACCGCAAGAGACCCAGTACTTC. It yields the protein CASSEQGPQETQYF. Variable domain in full (rest from reference TRBV2 and TRBJ2-5): EPEVTQTPSHQVTQMGQEVILRCVPISNHLYFYWYRQILGQKVEFLVSFYNNEISEKSEIFDDQFSVERPDGSNFTLKIRSTKLEDSAMYFCASSEQGPQETQYFGPGTRLLVL.

This chain joins TRBV7-2 and TRBJ2-7, with D unclear. Germline-derived CDR1 and CDR2 are SGHTA and FQGNSA. Trimming took 10 bases from V and 0 from J, leaving 10 bases between them. CDR3 size: 12 residues. The CDR3 sequence is CATAPSSYEQYF. CDR3 bases: TGTGCCACCGCTCCGAGCTCCTACGAGCAGTACTTC.

This clonotype occurred many times. The CDR3 loop reads CAWAGTGGLNTEAFF. CDR3 bases: TGTGCCTGGGCCGGGACAGGGGGTTTGAACACTGAAGCTTTCTTT. The J gene is TRBJ1-1, the V gene TRBV30; 11 nucleotides line up with TRBD1. The germline gives CDR1 GTSNPN, CDR2 SVGIG (reference sequence). V shed 5 bases, J shed 0 bases, and the junction held 5 bases outside the gene matches. The CDR3 runs 15 residues.

The sample holds a few counts of this clonotype. The V call is TRBV6-2 or TRBV6-3, the J call TRBJ2-1; 9 positions agree with TRBD2. This CDR3 region has 15 residues. Germline trimming cut 0 bases from V and 7 bases from J; bases unmatched to any gene: 4. CDR1 and CDR2 from the germline V gene are MNHEY and SVGEGT. Written as DNA, the CDR3 is TGTGCCAGCAGTTACTCGCGACTAGCGGAGAATGAGCAGTTCTTC. It codes for CASSYSRLAENEQFF.

This clonotype was counted a few times. The V and J genes are TRBV7-2 and TRBJ1-1, with no clear D. The length of the CDR3 is 14 residues. The germline gives CDR1 SGHTA, CDR2 FQGNSA. Trimming removed 4 bases at V and 1 base at J, with 10 bases between. The CDR3, as DNA: TGTGCCAGCAGCTGGGGATTAGGGAACACTGAAGCTTTCTTT. It yields the protein CASSWGLGNTEAFF.

The chain links TRBV21-1 to TRBJ2-3. TRBV21-1 is a listed pseudogene. The CDR3 covers 16 residues. CDR3 sequence: CASSPWVRAWADTQYF. CDR3 DNA: TGTGCCAGCAGCCCTTGGGTTCGAGCGTGGGCAGATACGCAGTATTTT.

This sequence joins TRBV20-1 and TRBJ2-7; D may match TRBD1 or TRBD2 (6 bases each). Germline V gene data show CDR1 as DFQATT and CDR2 as SNEGSKA (reference sequence). The V and J ends lost 2 bases and 4 bases respectively, with 12 bases between them. The CDR3 is made up of 13 amino acids. CDR3 amino acids: CSARSQGRYEQYF. CDR3 DNA: TGCAGTGCTAGATCGCAGGGGAGGTACGAGCAGTACTTC.

The table lists this clonotype with a few counts. V gene TRBV5-1 combines with J gene TRBJ2-1; 8 nucleotides align to TRBD2. CDR1 and CDR2 (germline): SGHRS, YFSETQ. The CDR3 loop spans 14 amino acids. V dropped 1 base and J dropped 8; count of bases not matched to a gene: 5. The CDR3: CASSLLSGNDEQFF. As DNA, the CDR3 is TGCGCCAGCAGCTTGCTTAGCGGGAACGATGAGCAGTTCTTC.

V usage is TRBV6-5 and J usage is TRBJ2-3; D is unclear. CDR3 length: 12 amino acids. Germline V gene data show CDR1 as MNHEY and CDR2 as SVGAGI. The V gene lost 6 bases and the J gene lost 5 bases, with 9 bases spanning the gap. This CDR3 is CASRALGDTQYF. The CDR3 bases are TGTGCCAGCAGAGCATTGGGAGATACGCAGTATTTT.

Only a few counts were recorded for this clonotype. This rearrangement joins TRBV6-5 to TRBJ2-2; D is unclear. Germline V gene lookup returns CDR1 MNHEY and CDR2 SVGAGI. V lost 6 bases and J lost 7, with 6 bases in between. CDR3 size: 11 residues. This CDR3 is CASRTIGELFF. CDR3 nucleotide sequence: TGTGCCAGCAGAACAATCGGGGAGCTGTTTTTT.

J is TRBJ1-1 and V is TRBV4-1; D not resolved. The V end lost 2 bases, the J end lost 3 bases, and 10 bases lay between the germline ends. The CDR3 spans 14 residues. The germline CDR1 and CDR2 sequences are MGHRA and YSYEKL. The CDR3: CASSQFFRDTEAFF. The CDR3 coding sequence is TGCGCCAGCAGCCAATTCTTCCGGGACACTGAAGCTTTCTTT.

There are a few counts of this clonotype. The rearrangement links TRBV20-1 to TRBJ1-5; no clear D. This CDR3 has 12 amino acids. Germline CDR1 and CDR2: DFQATT and SNEGSKA (reference sequence). V was shortened by 4 bases and J by 6 bases, with 10 bases between the two germline ends. The CDR3 DNA sequence: TGCAGTGCTAATATGGGCAGTCAGCCCCAGCATTTT. It specifies CSANMGSQPQHF.

As for this clonotype: It may be a read error: a sequence one base away is much more abundant. This sequence joins TRBV29-1 and TRBJ2-7; tentative D call: TRBD2 (6 bases). This CDR3 spans 15 amino acids. V was pared by 2 bases and J by 2 bases, with 16 bases between. Germline CDR1 reads SQVTM; CDR2 reads ANQGSEA. The CDR3 nucleotides are TGCAGCGTTGAAAGGCCAACGGGAGAGACCTACGAGCAGTACTTC. Its translation is CSVERPTGETYEQYF.

This clonotype was counted only a few times. CDR3 amino acids: CASSVNQVAETQYF. The CDR3 DNA is TGTGCCAGCAGCGTGAACCAGGTTGCGGAGACCCAGTACTTC. The chain links TRBV9 to TRBJ2-5; D is uncertain. The CDR3 is 14 amino acids. The germline V gene encodes CDR1 SGDLS and CDR2 YYNGEE. V lost 2 bases and J lost 5, with 13 bases in between.

The chain joins TRBV20-1 to TRBJ1-1; D gene ambiguous. Trimming cost V 0 bases and J 3 bases, with 14 bases left between them. The germline V gene has CDR1 DFQATT and CDR2 SNEGSKA (reference sequence). The CDR3 spans 15 residues. The CDR3 here is CSARDLTAGHTEAFF. DNA of the CDR3: TGCAGTGCTAGAGATCTAACGGCTGGGCACACTGAAGCTTTCTTT.

This clonotype was detected only a few times. The gene calls are TRBV28 and TRBJ2-4; D unclear. The CDR3 loop spans 14 amino acids. Looked up from germline, CDR1 is MDHEN and CDR2 is SYDVKM. V gave up 1 base and J gave up 6 bases, with 10 bases separating them. CDR3 protein: CASSLLRTLNIQYF. The CDR3 bases are TGTGCCAGCAGTTTATTGCGGACCCTAAACATTCAGTACTTC.

A few counts support this clonotype. Here the CDR3 DNA reads TGTGCCAGCAGCCAAGTCCCCGTAAATGAAGCTTTCTTT. Encoded protein: CASSQVPVNEAFF. The chain employs TRBV4-2 and TRBJ1-1; D is undetermined. CDR1 and CDR2 (germline): LGHNA, YNFKEQ. V lost 1 base and J lost 7, with 10 bases in between. The CDR3 has 13 amino acids.

This clonotype occurred a few times. V usage is TRBV5-1 and J usage is TRBJ1-2; TRBD1 is a possible D gene (6 bases). Germline V gene lookup returns CDR1 SGHRS and CDR2 YFSETQ. The CDR3 is 17 residues long. Trimming left V 0 bases short and J 2 bases short, with 17 bases between. This chain's CDR3 is CASSLEGRGEANYGYTF. For the CDR3, the DNA is TGCGCCAGCAGCTTGGAGGGCAGGGGAGAAGCGAACTATGGCTACACCTTC.

This clonotype has just a few counts. The J gene is TRBJ1-2, the V gene TRBV7-2; possible D gene TRBD1, 5 bases. The V and J ends lost 5 bases and 6 bases respectively, with 13 bases between them. There are 13 residues in the CDR3. CDR1 is SGHTA, CDR2 FQGNSA, per germline. The chain's CDR3 is CASSLGRSDGYTF. The CDR3 DNA reads as TGTGCCAGCAGCCTGGGACGGTCAGATGGCTACACCTTC.